The 13 T cell receptor beta chains reported below all come from one sample, sequenced in a study of T cell changes during pregnancy in multiple sclerosis. TCRdb keeps only in-frame clones here, not all; method: immunoSEQ multiplex PCR. The sample shows roughly 80,000 clones, roughly nine tenths of them seen only once. The sequencing here drew on peripheral blood, taken before pregnancy. These receptor sequences come from a female donor with multiple sclerosis, enrolled in a pregnancy study.

The chain links TRBV6-5 to TRBJ2-3, with D possibly TRBD1 on 5 matching bases. CDR1 MNHEY and CDR2 SVGAGI come from the germline V gene. The CDR3 spans 14 residues. V gave up 4 bases and J gave up 4 bases, with 12 bases separating them. CDR3 sequence reads: CASSLGHSSDTQYF. The CDR3 nucleotides read TGTGCCAGCAGTTTAGGACACTCGTCAGATACGCAGTATTTT.

The chain recombines TRBV7-9 with TRBJ2-5; D call uncertain. Germline loops: CDR1 SEHNR, CDR2 FQNEAQ (reference sequence). Trimming took 1 base from V and 0 from J, leaving 9 bases between them. This CDR3 has 15 residues. The CDR3 DNA is TGTGCCAGCAGCTTAGGGTACAGCTACCAAGAGACCCAGTACTTC. It is translated as CASSLGYSYQETQYF.

The rearrangement uses TRBV30 and TRBJ1-2; a weak D match, TRBD1 (5 bases). The CDR3 loop spans 13 amino acids. CDR1 GTSNPN and CDR2 SVGIG come from the germline V gene (reference sequence). The V end lost 0 bases, the J end lost 4 bases, and 9 bases lay between the germline ends. The CDR3 region is CAWSVRQTYGYTF. The CDR3 region has the DNA TGTGCCTGGAGTGTCAGACAGACCTATGGCTACACCTTC.

The chain joins TRBV19 to TRBJ1-2, with TRBD1 identical over 7 bases. This CDR3 is built from 14 residues. Germline CDR1 LNHDA, CDR2 SQIVND (reference sequence). The trim removed 2 bases at V and 4 bases at J, leaving 4 bases unmatched. CDR3 region: CASSIPGQSYGYTF. Written as DNA, the CDR3 is TGTGCCAGTAGTATACCGGGACAGAGCTATGGCTACACCTTC.

This CDR3 reads CASSSFAGANVLTF. CDR3 bases: TGTGCCAGCAGCTCGTTTGCGGGGGCCAACGTCCTGACTTTC. The chain combines TRBV7-8 with TRBJ2-6; D gene unclear. This CDR3 contains 14 residues. V gave up 4 bases and J gave up 4 bases, with 8 bases separating them. Germline V lookup: CDR1 SGHVS, CDR2 FQNEAQ.

This sequence joins TRBV5-6 and TRBJ1-4, with D hard to call. V was clipped by 5 bases and J by 6 bases, with 8 bases between them. Germline CDR1 reads SGHDT; CDR2 reads YYEEEE. The CDR3 loop spans 12 amino acids. The CDR3 protein is CASSRFDEKLFF. CDR3 nucleotides: TGTGCCAGCAGTCGTTTTGATGAAAAACTGTTTTTT.

The V and J genes are TRBV18 and TRBJ1-1; possible D gene TRBD1, 6 bases. Germline CDR1 reads KGHSH; CDR2 reads LQKENI. The CDR3 runs to 16 residues. The V gene lost 2 bases and the J gene lost 0 bases, with 13 bases spanning the gap. CDR3 sequence: CASSPTGFGMNTEAFF. In nucleotides, the CDR3 is TGTGCCAGCTCACCAACAGGGTTCGGTATGAACACTGAAGCTTTCTTT.

The gene calls are TRBV18 and TRBJ1-5; weak D call: TRBD1 (5 bases). Germline V gene lookup returns CDR1 KGHSH and CDR2 LQKENI. V shed 6 bases and J shed 7 bases, with 16 bases lying between them. The CDR3 totals 14 residues. Written as DNA, the CDR3 is TGTGCCAGCTCGCAAGGAGGGGCAGGCCAGCCCCAGCATTTT. Translated: CASSQGGAGQPQHF.

This chain connects TRBV5-6 to TRBJ2-2; D perhaps matches TRBD1 (6 bases). CDR1 SGHDT and CDR2 YYEEEE come from the germline V gene. V shed 4 bases and J shed 6 bases, with 22 bases lying between them. The CDR3 length is 17 residues. The CDR3 coding sequence is TGTGCCAGCAGCCATCAAAACCACAGGGTTCGGTCCGGGGAGCTGTTTTTT. Translating gives CASSHQNHRVRSGELFF.

J is TRBJ1-2 and V is TRBV10-3, with D uncertain. This CDR3 has 11 amino acids. Germline V gene sequence: CDR1 ENHRY, CDR2 SYGVKD. V lost 8 bases, J lost 8 bases, and 12 bases lay in between. The CDR3 bases are TGTGCCATCCGGGGTATCTCGGGCTACACCTTC. It codes for CAIRGISGYTF.

V usage is TRBV27 and J usage is TRBJ2-3; D remains ambiguous. Trimming took off 5 bases at V and 5 bases at J, with 11 bases between the two ends. The CDR3 contains 13 residues. Germline values: CDR1 MNHEY, CDR2 SMNVEV (reference sequence). In DNA form, the CDR3 reads TGTGCCAGCAGTCCCTACCGACTAGATACGCAGTATTTT. This translates into CASSPYRLDTQYF.

This rearrangement joins TRBV19 to TRBJ2-5, with 9 bases matching TRBD1. Losses at the gene ends were 5 bases for V and 5 bases for J; bases not matched to a gene: 9. The CDR3 spans 15 residues. Germline CDR1 LNHDA, CDR2 SQIVND (reference sequence). This chain's CDR3 is CASSLDRGRGETQYF. The CDR3 DNA follows: TGTGCCAGTAGTTTGGACAGGGGAAGGGGGGAGACCCAGTACTTC.

The J gene is TRBJ2-1, the V gene TRBV6-4; 8 nucleotides match TRBD2. V dropped 11 bases and J dropped 10; count of bases not matched to a gene: 13. Germline loops: CDR1 MRHNA, CDR2 SNTAGT. The CDR3 length is 13 residues. Here the CDR3 reads CACGTGGLGEQFF. CDR3 nucleotides: TGTGCCTGCGGGACGGGGGGGCTTGGAGAGCAGTTCTTC.